The rows below give T cell receptor beta chains drawn from one sample of a study of spatial heterogeneity in lung cancer. TCRdb called the 5' RACE reads again in MiXCR, with one record for every CDR3 protein. The repertoire has about 17,000 distinct CDR3 sequences, over 20% of them found once; the top ten carry about 19%. Source: PBMCs, taken at surgery. The receptor source for this set is a female donor with early-stage non-small cell lung cancer. The CDR3 runs from the conserved cysteine through the conserved F or W. Fields, in order: J gene, V gene, D gene, clone size, CDR3 DNA, CDR3 protein. A D gene is named only where the DNA matches it firmly. Size is stated for part of the rows, as once, few or many counts, or as a class when the clone is expanded.

j_gene: TRBJ1-2
v_gene: TRBV6-5
d_gene: -
abundance: -
CDR3nt: TGTGCCAGCAGACCGCCCGGGGCATCCTATGGCTACACCTTC
CDR3aa: CASRPPGASYGYTF

j_gene: TRBJ2-5
v_gene: TRBV5-1
d_gene: -
abundance: few
CDR3nt: TGCGCCAGCAGCAGCGGGAAGGGGGAGGGACAAGAGACCCAGTACTTC
CDR3aa: CASSSGKGEGQETQYF

j_gene: TRBJ1-5
v_gene: TRBV10-3
d_gene: -
abundance: medium-sized
CDR3nt: TGTGCCATCAGTGAGTCCGATACAACCAATCAGCCCCAGCATTTT
CDR3aa: CAISESDTTNQPQHF

j_gene: TRBJ1-1
v_gene: TRBV3-1
d_gene: -
abundance: medium-sized
CDR3nt: TGTGCCAGCAGCCAGCGCACTGAAGCTTTCTTT
CDR3aa: CASSQRTEAFF

j_gene: TRBJ2-1
v_gene: TRBV7-2
d_gene: -
abundance: -
CDR3nt: TGTGCCAGCAGCTTACTAGCGAATTACAATGAGCAGTTCTTC
CDR3aa: CASSLLANYNEQFF

j_gene: TRBJ2-1
v_gene: TRBV6-5
d_gene: -
abundance: -
CDR3nt: TGTGCCAGCAGTTATCTCCTAGCAGGGAATGAGCAGTTCTTC
CDR3aa: CASSYLLAGNEQFF

j_gene: TRBJ2-1
v_gene: TRBV19
d_gene: TRBD1
abundance: -
CDR3nt: TGTGCCAGTAGTAGGGGGACAGGGAGCAATTTGGATGAGCAGTTCTTC
CDR3aa: CASSRGTGSNLDEQFF

j_gene: TRBJ2-3
v_gene: TRBV27
d_gene: TRBD2
abundance: -
CDR3nt: TGTGCCAGCAGTTTAACGGGACTAGCGACAGATACGCAGTATTTT
CDR3aa: CASSLTGLATDTQYF

j_gene: TRBJ2-7
v_gene: TRBV23-1
d_gene: -
abundance: many
CDR3nt: TGCGCCAGCAGTGAACAGGGAAGCATCACCTACGAGCAGTACTTC
CDR3aa: CASSEQGSITYEQYF

j_gene: TRBJ2-7
v_gene: TRBV7-2
d_gene: -
abundance: medium-sized
CDR3nt: TGTGCCAGCAGCTTAGAGAGGCTCCACGAGCAGTACTTC
CDR3aa: CASSLERLHEQYF

j_gene: TRBJ2-7
v_gene: TRBV7-9
d_gene: -
abundance: medium-sized
CDR3nt: TGTGCCAGCAGCTTACGCGACAGGACGGGGGAGCAGTACTTC
CDR3aa: CASSLRDRTGEQYF

j_gene: TRBJ1-5
v_gene: TRBV7-2
d_gene: -
abundance: many
CDR3nt: TGTGCCAGCAGTAATTCCCAGGGACAGCCCCAGCATTTT
CDR3aa: CASSNSQGQPQHF

j_gene: TRBJ2-3
v_gene: TRBV28
d_gene: -
abundance: medium-sized
CDR3nt: TGTGCCAGCAGTTCACGGGACGCCGCTAGCACAGATACGCAGTATTTT
CDR3aa: CASSSRDAASTDTQYF

j_gene: TRBJ1-1
v_gene: TRBV20-1
d_gene: -
abundance: -
CDR3nt: TGCAGTGCCGAGCGCATAATGAACACTGAAGCTTTCTTT
CDR3aa: CSAERIMNTEAFF

j_gene: TRBJ1-4
v_gene: TRBV28
d_gene: -
abundance: few
CDR3nt: TGTGCCAGCAGTCTCCTCGTCCTGCGGGACGATAATGAAAAACTGTTTTTT
CDR3aa: CASSLLVLRDDNEKLFF

j_gene: TRBJ1-5
v_gene: TRBV2
d_gene: TRBD1
abundance: many
CDR3nt: TGTGCCAGCAGGGGACAGAGCAATCAGCCCCAGCATTTT
CDR3aa: CASRGQSNQPQHF

j_gene: TRBJ1-1
v_gene: TRBV20-1
d_gene: -
abundance: -
CDR3nt: TGCAGTGCTAGAGATCGGGGCCCTCAGAACACTGAAGCTTTCTTT
CDR3aa: CSARDRGPQNTEAFF

j_gene: TRBJ2-7
v_gene: TRBV27
d_gene: TRBD1
abundance: many
CDR3nt: TGTGCCAGCAGCCCATCACGGGGACAGGGGAAAGGTGACGAGCAGTACTTC
CDR3aa: CASSPSRGQGKGDEQYF